These 15 T cell receptor beta chains were all obtained from the same sample, sequenced in a study of response to subunit inactivated influenza vaccine. TCRdb ran MiXCR on the RT-PCR reads and lists one entry per CDR3 protein. This sample has around 760,000 distinct CDR3 sequences, with approximately 15% found just once. The sequenced sample was PBMCs from blood, obtained roughly 15 days before vaccination. All receptors come from a man in his forties or fifties who received an inactivated influenza vaccine.

The chain employs TRBV29-1 and TRBJ2-7, with 10 nucleotides matching TRBD2. Germline V lookup: CDR1 SQVTM, CDR2 ANQGSEA. This CDR3 comprises 13 residues. The J segment lost 2 bases and the V segment lost 2 bases, leaving 0 bases of the junction unmatched. The chain's CDR3 is CSVETSGTYEQYF. CDR3 in DNA: TGCAGCGTTGAAACTAGCGGGACCTACGAGCAGTACTTC.

This chain uses TRBV12-3 or TRBV12-4 with TRBJ2-7, with TRBD1 matching 11 bases. The length of the CDR3 is 15 residues. J lost 4 bases, V lost 2 bases, and 4 bases had no gene match. In nucleotides, the CDR3 is TGTGCCAGCAGTTTACGCTGGGACAGGGGGTACGAGCAGTACTTC. Its protein product is CASSLRWDRGYEQYF.

This chain joins TRBV12-3 or TRBV12-4 and TRBJ1-1; 7 bases are shared with TRBD1. The length of the CDR3 is 14 residues. V shed 5 bases and J 10 bases; nucleotides not matched to a gene: 13. This chain's CDR3 is CASSPGQVGVGAFF. DNA of the CDR3: TGTGCCAGCAGTCCAGGACAGGTAGGAGTCGGAGCTTTCTTT.

This clonotype occurred a few times. The chain employs TRBV6-1 and TRBJ2-5; tentatively, D is TRBD1 (6 bases). There are 14 residues in the CDR3. V gave up 6 bases and J gave up 2 bases, with 13 bases separating them. Germline-derived CDR1 and CDR2 are MNHNS and SASEGT. The CDR3 DNA is TGTGCCAGCAGACGGGTCAGGGGACAAGAGACCCAGTACTTC. As protein: CASRRVRGQETQYF.

This clonotype was detected only a few times. This chain connects TRBV15 to TRBJ2-3, with a weak D call TRBD1 (6 bases). The length of the CDR3 is 15 residues. Germline V lookup: CDR1 LNHNV, CDR2 YYDKDF (reference sequence). Trimming took 3 bases from V and 0 from J, leaving 10 bases between them. The CDR3 reads CATSRDRVSTDTQYF. Written as DNA, the CDR3 is TGTGCCACCAGCAGGGACAGAGTTAGCACAGATACGCAGTATTTT.

The sample holds many counts of this clonotype. The chain recombines TRBV18 with TRBJ1-2; the D is unclear. CDR3 size: 13 residues. Trimming took 4 bases from V and 2 from J, leaving 8 bases between them. The germline gives CDR1 KGHSH, CDR2 LQKENI. The CDR3: CASSRSANYGYTF. CDR3 DNA sequence: TGTGCCAGCTCACGGTCGGCGAACTATGGCTACACCTTC.

The J gene is TRBJ2-1, the V gene TRBV18; D uncertain. This CDR3 is built from 16 residues. Germline CDR1 and CDR2: KGHSH and LQKENI. V lost 3 bases, J lost 0 bases, and 12 bases lay in between. The CDR3 protein is CASSPGTSVSYNEQFF. The CDR3 DNA sequence: TGTGCCAGCTCACCTGGCACTTCGGTCTCCTACAATGAGCAGTTCTTC.

This clonotype occurred many times. This chain joins TRBV12-3 or TRBV12-4 and TRBJ2-3; D remains ambiguous. The CDR3 contains 12 residues. V was trimmed by 3 bases and J by 4 bases, leaving 5 bases between them. In DNA, the CDR3 is TGTGCCAGCAGTTTCGCCCCAGATACGCAGTATTTT. Encoded protein: CASSFAPDTQYF.

This chain joins TRBV20-1 and TRBJ2-1; 12 bases agree with TRBD2. The germline V gene has CDR1 DFQATT and CDR2 SNEGSKA (reference sequence). This CDR3 spans 15 amino acids. V trimming: 4 bases; J trimming: 6 bases; junction bases outside the gene matches: 7. Here the CDR3 DNA reads TGCAGTGCTACCGATCTAGCGGGAGGGTCCAATGAGCAGTTCTTC. It codes for CSATDLAGGSNEQFF.

This clonotype was counted between two and nine times. The chain combines TRBV28 with TRBJ2-2; D not certain. With 3 bases removed from V and 2 bases from J, the gap between germline ends came to 7 bases. CDR3 length equals 14 residues. Germline lookup yields CDR1 MDHEN and CDR2 SYDVKM. The CDR3 loop reads CASSLPINTGELFF. In DNA form, the CDR3 reads TGTGCCAGCAGTTTGCCAATTAACACCGGGGAGCTGTTTTTT.

This rearrangement joins TRBV5-1 to TRBJ2-6, with a tentative D call TRBD1 (5 bases). This CDR3 region has 16 residues. Trimming took 4 bases from V and 0 from J, leaving 11 bases between them. Germline V CDR1 and CDR2: SGHRS, YFSETQ. CDR3 coding DNA: TGCGCCAGCAGCCCGGACAATTTCTCTGGGGCCAACGTCCTGACTTTC. It translates to CASSPDNFSGANVLTF.

V is TRBV11-1 and J is TRBJ2-5, with D perhaps given as TRBD1 or TRBD2 (5 bases each). Germline CDR1 is SGHAT and CDR2 is FQDESV (reference sequence). The V end was cut by 1 base, the J end by 4 bases, with 13 bases between. CDR3 length: 15 amino acids. For the CDR3, the DNA is TGTGCCAGCAGCTTAGGTCGGGACCTCCGAGAGACCCAGTACTTC. This translates into CASSLGRDLRETQYF.

This clonotype showed up just a few times. V and J are TRBV7-9 and TRBJ1-1; D is uncertain. The CDR3 covers 13 residues. CDR1 SEHNR and CDR2 FQNEAQ come from the germline V gene (reference sequence). V gave up 1 base and J gave up 6 bases, with 9 bases separating them. The CDR3 reads CASSLVSVSEAFF. CDR3 nucleotides: TGTGCCAGCAGCTTAGTTTCAGTTTCTGAAGCTTTCTTT. The whole variable domain, remainder taken from reference TRBV7-9 and TRBJ1-1, is DTGVSQNPRHKITKRGQNVTFRCDPISEHNRLYWYRQTLGQGPEFLTYFQNEAQLEKSRLLSDRFSAERPKGSFSTLEIQRTEQGDSAMYLCASSLVSVSEAFFGQGTRLTVV.

This clonotype was picked up many times. The chain recombines TRBV25-1 with TRBJ2-7; D remains ambiguous. CDR1 is MGHDK, CDR2 SYGVNS, per germline. The CDR3 consists of 12 residues. With 4 bases removed from V and 6 bases from J, the gap between germline ends came to 10 bases. CDR3 nucleotide sequence: TGTGCCAGCAGTGGCTCCGGTCTCGAGCAGTACTTC. Protein sequence: CASSGSGLEQYF.

This clonotype turned up a few times. The rearrangement uses TRBV4-2 and TRBJ2-5; 12 nucleotides align to TRBD2. There are 16 residues in the CDR3. Germline values: CDR1 LGHNA, CDR2 YNFKEQ. J lost 3 bases, V lost 2 bases, and 4 bases had no gene match. In DNA form, the CDR3 reads TGTGCCAGCAGCCAACTAGCGGGGGGGCTAAAAGAGACCCAGTACTTC. Translation: CASSQLAGGLKETQYF.